This TCR beta chain appears in the sequencing data of a study of post-analysis software for immune sequencing data. This clonotype was seen only a few times. The antigen is unknown. Study-wide results and caveats: Patients had higher frequencies than controls of about five TRBV segments, including TRBV5-6, TRBV5-1 and TRBV20-1.

TCR beta cDNA libraries included unique molecular identifiers. TCRdb ran MiXCR on the PCR reads and lists one entry per CDR3 protein. The data show about 500,000 distinct CDR3 sequences, with under 55% seen just once and about 12% held by the top ten. In germline, CDR1 is SGHRS, CDR2 YFSETQ. The CDR3 has 15 residues. V lost 2 bases and J lost 2; bases outside the gene matches: 4. The rearrangement uses TRBV5-1 and TRBJ2-5, with 9 positions matching TRBD2. This clonotype originated in a girl aged 5-17 years with multiple sclerosis. Sequencing was performed on blood. Here the CDR3 DNA reads TGCGCCAGCAGCTTAGGGACTAGCAATCAAGAGACCCAGTACTTC. This encodes CASSLGTSNQETQYF. Drawing the rest from reference TRBV5-1 and TRBJ2-5, the complete variable domain is KAGVTQTPRYLIKTRGQQVTLSCSPISGHRSVSWYQQTPGQGLQFLFEYFSETQRNKGNFPGRFSGRQFSNSRSEMNVSTLELGDSALYLCASSLGTSNQETQYFGPGTRLLVL.